These 22 T cell receptor beta chains were sequenced from one sample in a study of T-cell memory formation after mild COVID-19 (dated by TCRdb to the early 2020s). Libraries came from 5' RACE. The sequencer was an Illumina NovaSeq 6000. The raw public reads went through TCRdb reprocessing: fastp at Q25, MiXCR clone calling, in-frame beta chains kept. Rows with a matching CDR3 protein are joined into one entry that keeps the most common DNA and genes. Within this sample are 90,000 to 120,000 distinct CDR3 sequences, with roughly 14% of them counted one time only. The top ten clonotypes cover roughly 40% of the sample. The sequenced sample consisted of PBMCs or a T cell subset sorted from them (not recorded which). The receptors come from a man aged 18 to 30 who had mild COVID-19 (a few samples of this study predate the infection). The sample titles of this study are shuffled in the database, so cell type and time point are left out; the donor was told from shared clones.

The chain carries TRBV4-1 and TRBJ1-5, with D possibly being TRBD1 (5 bases). Germline V gene data show CDR1 as MGHRA and CDR2 as YSYEKL. There are 16 residues in the CDR3. V lost 4 bases and J 7 bases, leaving 20 bases between the germline ends. The CDR3 sequence: CASSRSRGRGWQPQHF. Here the CDR3 DNA reads TGCGCCAGCAGCCGTAGCCGGGGACGGGGCTGGCAGCCCCAGCATTTT.

V is TRBV11-3 and J is TRBJ2-1; 10 bases are a match to TRBD2. The trim removed 1 base at V and 0 bases at J, leaving 3 bases unmatched. The germline CDR1 and CDR2 sequences are SGHNT and YENEEA. The CDR3 consists of 17 residues. In nucleotides, the CDR3 is TGTGCCAGCAGCTTAGGGACTAGCGGAGCCTCCTACAATGAGCAGTTCTTC. Encoded protein: CASSLGTSGASYNEQFF.

The sample holds many counts of this clonotype. This chain links TRBV4-1 with TRBJ2-1, with 9 bases aligning to TRBD2. The ends lost 0 bases at V and 3 bases at J; junction bases unmatched: 6. CDR1 and CDR2 from the germline V gene are MGHRA and YSYEKL. The CDR3 is 17 residues long. The CDR3 reads CASSQDKSSGGYNEQFF. Written as DNA, the CDR3 is TGCGCCAGCAGCCAAGATAAAAGTAGCGGGGGCTACAATGAGCAGTTCTTC.

V is TRBV12-3 or TRBV12-4 and J is TRBJ2-7; 9 positions match TRBD1. The trim removed 6 bases at V and 7 bases at J, leaving 7 bases unmatched. This CDR3 is 13 amino acids long. CDR3 nucleotide sequence: TGTGCCAGCAGGCGGGACAGGGCGGGAGAGCAGTACGTC. Translating gives CASRRDRAGEQYV.

This clonotype has a handful of counts. The rearrangement uses TRBV3-1 and TRBJ2-1; TRBD1 might be the D (5 bases). CDR1 LGHDT and CDR2 YNNKEL come from the germline V gene (reference sequence). V was cut by 0 bases and J by 7 bases, with 13 bases left in between. This CDR3 is 15 amino acids long. In DNA, the CDR3 is TGTGCCAGCAGCCAAGATGTCCCAGGGTGGAATGAGCAGTTCTTC. Protein sequence: CASSQDVPGWNEQFF.

The gene calls are TRBV7-2 and TRBJ2-3; TRBD1 agrees at 10 bases. V dropped 5 bases and J dropped 2; count of bases not matched to a gene: 10. The CDR3 contains 17 residues. Germline V gene data show CDR1 as SGHTA and CDR2 as FQGNSA. The CDR3 region is CASSRRTGGLTTDTQYF. DNA of the CDR3: TGTGCCAGCAGCCGGAGGACAGGGGGTCTAACCACAGATACGCAGTATTTT.

The CDR3 reads CASSEEGDYEQYF. CDR3 nucleotides: TGCGCCAGCAGCGAAGAGGGGGACTACGAGCAGTACTTC. This chain joins TRBV5-1 and TRBJ2-7, with a weak D call TRBD1 (6 bases). There are 13 residues in the CDR3. The ends were cut back, 4 bases at V and 3 bases at J, with 11 bases in the middle. In germline, CDR1 is SGHRS, CDR2 YFSETQ.

This clonotype was counted only a few times. This chain uses TRBV6-2 or TRBV6-3 with TRBJ2-3; 9 nucleotides align to TRBD1. V gave up 4 bases and J gave up 4 bases; unmatched junction bases: 9. In germline, CDR1 is MNHEY, CDR2 SVGEGT. The CDR3 contains 16 residues. The CDR3 loop is CASSLGDREEADTQYF. DNA for the CDR3: TGTGCCAGCAGTTTGGGGGACAGGGAGGAGGCAGATACGCAGTATTTT.

This clonotype has just one count. The chain has TRBV7-9 and TRBJ2-3; D gene unclear. Germline V gene sequence: CDR1 SEHNR, CDR2 FQNEAQ (reference sequence). Trimming took off 1 base at V and 4 bases at J, with 9 bases between the two ends. CDR3 size: 14 residues. The DNA of the CDR3 is TGTGCCAGCAGCTTAGAAGGGTGGGCAGATACGCAGTATTTT. Protein sequence: CASSLEGWADTQYF.

This clonotype was observed a handful of times. This may be a read error: a much more frequent sequence differs by one nucleotide. V is TRBV12-3 or TRBV12-4 and J is TRBJ2-1, with D perhaps matching TRBD1 (6 bases). Trimming left V 5 bases short and J 6 bases short, with 20 bases between. The CDR3 contains 16 residues. The CDR3 spells CASSMTGEHGVNEQFF. The CDR3 DNA follows: TGTGCCAGCAGTATGACAGGTGAACATGGAGTCAATGAGCAGTTCTTC.

Many counts were recorded for this clonotype. The rearrangement joins TRBV7-9 to TRBJ1-5; 9 nucleotides match TRBD1. CDR1 is SEHNR, CDR2 FQNEAQ, per germline (reference sequence). The CDR3 spans 15 residues. V shed 5 bases and J 5 bases; nucleotides not matched to a gene: 7. Written as DNA, the CDR3 is TGTGCCAGCAGCCTAGGGGACAGGGATGATCAGCCCCAGCATTTT. It translates to CASSLGDRDDQPQHF.

In its sample, this clonotype was seen a few times. The chain joins TRBV7-3 to TRBJ2-1, with 14 bases identical to TRBD2. CDR1 and CDR2 from the germline V gene are SGHTA and FQGTGA. The V segment lost 4 bases and the J segment 2 bases; nucleotides outside the gene matches: 1. CDR3 length: 16 amino acids. CDR3 region: CASSWGLAGAYNEQFF. The CDR3 coding sequence is TGTGCCAGCAGCTGGGGACTAGCGGGGGCCTACAATGAGCAGTTCTTC.

The J gene is TRBJ1-6, the V gene TRBV4-1; D may be TRBD1 (5 bases). Germline assignment: CDR1 MGHRA and CDR2 YSYEKL. Trimming removed 4 bases from V and 2 bases from J, with 12 bases in between. The CDR3 is 16 amino acids. DNA for the CDR3: TGCGCCAGCAGCCTCAGGGAGAAGGCCTATAATTCACCCCTCCACTTT. The encoded protein is CASSLREKAYNSPLHF.

This clonotype was picked up many times. The chain carries TRBV7-9 and TRBJ2-1; D uncertain. Trimming took off 1 base at V and 9 bases at J, with 1 base between the two ends. CDR1 and CDR2 (germline): SEHNR, FQNEAQ (reference sequence). The CDR3 has 10 residues. The CDR3 DNA reads as TGTGCCAGCAGCTTAGTTGAGCAGTTCTTC. Amino acids: CASSLVEQFF.

This clonotype was seen more than once but under ten times. The chain joins TRBV4-3 to TRBJ2-1; D perhaps matches TRBD2 (6 bases). The CDR3 runs to 16 residues. V was trimmed by 4 bases and J by 3 bases, leaving 16 bases between them. The germline CDR1 and CDR2 sequences are LGHNA and YSLEER. The CDR3 region has the DNA TGCGCCAGCAGCCCGGGCGCGCGGGGAGTCTACAATGAGCAGTTCTTC. It is translated as CASSPGARGVYNEQFF.

This clonotype was seen more than once but under ten times. This rearrangement joins TRBV29-1 to TRBJ1-1, with D uncertain. The CDR3 consists of 13 residues. Trimming took 4 bases from V and 1 from J, leaving 10 bases between them. CDR1 is SQVTM and CDR2 is ANQGSEA in the germline V gene. The CDR3 bases are TGCAGCGTTGGAACAGAATCGAACACTGAAGCTTTCTTT. Protein product: CSVGTESNTEAFF.

This clonotype was counted only a few times. This chain links TRBV7-9 with TRBJ1-2; no clear D. The V end was cut by 5 bases, the J end by 7 bases, with 14 bases between. The germline gives CDR1 SEHNR, CDR2 FQNEAQ (reference sequence). The CDR3 loop spans 13 amino acids. The CDR3 nucleotides are TGTGCCAGCAGCCCCGGGCCGGCAGCTGGCTACACCTTC. Its translation: CASSPGPAAGYTF.

This clonotype was recorded at least ten times. The V gene is TRBV7-2, the J gene TRBJ2-3; TRBD2 agrees at 8 bases. Germline V lookup: CDR1 SGHTA, CDR2 FQGNSA. The trim removed 5 bases at V and 0 bases at J, leaving 7 bases unmatched. The CDR3 runs to 16 residues. For the CDR3, the DNA is TGTGCCAGCAGCCCGCGCGGCGGGGGGAGCACAGATACGCAGTATTTT. As protein: CASSPRGGGSTDTQYF.

This clonotype was seen a few times. The genes are TRBV11-3 and TRBJ2-7, with 12 positions matching TRBD2. The V and J ends lost 5 bases and 3 bases, in that order; junction bases with no gene match: 11. Germline V gene lookup returns CDR1 SGHNT and CDR2 YENEEA. This CDR3 is built from 17 residues. CDR3 nucleotide sequence: TGTGCCAGCAGCCACGGCCTAGCGGGAGGGCCAGGCTACGAGCAGTACTTC. Protein product: CASSHGLAGGPGYEQYF.

This clonotype was found a few times. The chain carries TRBV4-3 and TRBJ2-1; D may be TRBD1 (6 bases). The CDR3 spans 15 residues. Germline lookup yields CDR1 LGHNA and CDR2 YSLEER. Trimming removed 4 bases from V and 5 bases from J, with 15 bases in between. CDR3 sequence: CASSPGQSLHNEQFF. CDR3 sequence (DNA): TGCGCCAGCAGCCCGGGACAATCTCTGCACAATGAGCAGTTCTTC.

The chain recombines TRBV24-1 with TRBJ2-1; TRBD2 matches 15 bases. The CDR3 totals 20 residues. Looked up from germline, CDR1 is KGHDR and CDR2 is SFDVKD. Unmatched junction bases numbered 8, after V lost 3 bases and J lost 0 bases. The CDR3 DNA sequence: TGTGCCACCAGTGATACGGGACTAGCGGGGGGTTCCTCCTCCTACAATGAGCAGTTCTTC. It yields the protein CATSDTGLAGGSSSYNEQFF.

J is TRBJ2-5 and V is TRBV21-1. TRBV21-1 corresponds to a pseudogene. The CDR3 runs to 15 residues. Here the CDR3 reads CASSKGGTVQETQYF. The CDR3 DNA is TGTGCCAGCAGCAAAGGAGGTACAGTCCAAGAGACCCAGTACTTC.